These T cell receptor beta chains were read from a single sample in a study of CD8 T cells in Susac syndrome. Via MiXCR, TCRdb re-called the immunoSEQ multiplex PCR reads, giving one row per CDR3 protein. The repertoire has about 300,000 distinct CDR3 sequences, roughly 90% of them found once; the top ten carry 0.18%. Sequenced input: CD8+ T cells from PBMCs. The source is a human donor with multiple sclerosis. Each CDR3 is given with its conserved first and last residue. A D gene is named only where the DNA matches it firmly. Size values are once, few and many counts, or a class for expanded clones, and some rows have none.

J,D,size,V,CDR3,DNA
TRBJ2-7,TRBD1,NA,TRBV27,CASSLSGQITASYEQYF,TGTGCCAGCAGTTTATCGGGACAGATTACCGCCTCCTACGAGCAGTACTTC
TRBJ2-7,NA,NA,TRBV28,CASSSPFEGTYEQYF,TGTGCCAGCAGTTCCCCCTTTGAAGGGACCTACGAGCAGTACTTC
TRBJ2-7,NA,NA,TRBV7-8,CASSFFSQTDNYEQYF,TGTGCCAGCAGCTTTTTTTCGCAGACCGATAACTACGAGCAGTACTTC
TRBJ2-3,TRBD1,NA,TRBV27,CASSLVGGKDTQYF,TGTGCCAGCAGTTTAGTAGGGGGCAAAGATACGCAGTATTTT
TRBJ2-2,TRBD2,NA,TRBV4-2,CASSQDPRGGVPTGELFF,TGTGCCAGCAGCCAAGATCCGCGCGGGGGGGTCCCCACCGGGGAGCTGTTTTTT
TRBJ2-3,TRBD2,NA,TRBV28,CSVSTSDSTDTQYF,TGTAGTGTATCCACTAGCGACAGCACAGATACGCAGTATTTT
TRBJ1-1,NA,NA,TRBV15,CATSRERGRDTEAFF,TGTGCCACCAGCAGAGAGCGTGGAAGGGACACTGAAGCTTTCTTT
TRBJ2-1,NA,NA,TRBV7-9,CASSPYHYAISYNEQFF,TGTGCCAGCAGCCCATACCATTATGCCATCTCCTACAATGAGCAGTTCTTC
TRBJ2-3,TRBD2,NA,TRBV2,CASSERAGPGTDTQYF,TGTGCCAGCAGTGAACGAGCGGGGCCTGGGACAGATACGCAGTATTTT
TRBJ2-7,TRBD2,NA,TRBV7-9,CASSTPSGRAGYEQYF,TGTGCCAGCAGCACTCCCAGCGGGAGGGCCGGGTACGAGCAGTACTTC
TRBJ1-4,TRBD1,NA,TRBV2,CASSESGGLEKLFF,TGTGCCAGCAGTGAGTCAGGGGGCTTGGAAAAACTGTTTTTT
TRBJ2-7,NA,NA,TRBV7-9,CASSLTPYEQYF,TGTGCCAGCAGCTTAACCCCCTACGAGCAGTACTTC
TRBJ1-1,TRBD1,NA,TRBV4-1,CASSQPGGFMNTEAFF,TGCGCCAGCAGCCAGCCAGGGGGTTTCATGAACACTGAAGCTTTCTTT
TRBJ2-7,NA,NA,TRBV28,CASSFGPPVDF,TGTGCCAGCAGTTTTGGACCCCCCGTGGACTTC
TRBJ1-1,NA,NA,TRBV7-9,CASSPKNTEAFF,TGTGCCAGCAGCCCAAAGAACACTGAAGCTTTCTTT
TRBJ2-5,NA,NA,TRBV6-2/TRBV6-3,CASSYGLSGLQETQYF,TGTGCCAGCAGTTACGGGCTTAGCGGACTTCAAGAGACCCAGTACTTC
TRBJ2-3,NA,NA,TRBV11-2,CASSRTGVGTDTQYF,TGTGCCAGCAGCCGCACGGGTGTCGGCACAGATACGCAGTATTTT
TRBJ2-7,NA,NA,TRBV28,CASSPGPPREQYF,TGTGCCAGCAGTCCCGGGCCCCCTAGGGAGCAGTACTTC
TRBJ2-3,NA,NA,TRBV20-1,CSARDWSTDTQYF,TGCAGTGCTCGGGACTGGAGCACAGATACGCAGTATTTT
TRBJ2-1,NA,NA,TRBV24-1,CATSVPPFWEQFF,TGTGCCACCAGTGTCCCCCCGTTTTGGGAGCAGTTCTTC
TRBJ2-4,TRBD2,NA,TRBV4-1,CASSQDWASGLAKNIQYF,TGCGCCAGCAGCCAAGACTGGGCTAGCGGTTTAGCCAAAAACATTCAGTACTTC
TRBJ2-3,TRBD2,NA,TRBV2,CASSELTGTGLAGGLHPDTQYF,TGTGCCAGCAGTGAACTGACAGGGACAGGACTAGCGGGAGGCCTCCACCCAGATACGCAGTATTTT
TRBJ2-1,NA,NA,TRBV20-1,CSARDDATHNEQFF,TGCAGTGCTAGAGATGATGCCACACACAATGAGCAGTTCTTC
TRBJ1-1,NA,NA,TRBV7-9,CASYLPNTEAFF,TGTGCCAGTTACCTCCCGAACACTGAAGCTTTCTTT
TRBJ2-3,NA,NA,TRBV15,CATSRVGISSTDTQYF,TGTGCCACCAGCAGAGTAGGGATTTCAAGCACAGATACGCAGTATTTT
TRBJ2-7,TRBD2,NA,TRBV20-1,CSARGTSGYEQYF,TGCAGTGCTAGAGGCACTAGCGGCTACGAGCAGTACTTC
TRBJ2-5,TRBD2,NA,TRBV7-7,CASSRTGLGEETQYF,TGTGCTAGCAGCAGGACGGGACTAGGCGAAGAGACCCAGTACTTC
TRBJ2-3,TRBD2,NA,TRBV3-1,CASSPGLAGYTQYF,TGTGCCAGCAGCCCGGGACTAGCCGGGTATACGCAGTATTTT
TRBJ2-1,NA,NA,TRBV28,CASSLQGTTHTYNEQFF,TGTGCCAGCAGTTTACAAGGGACAACCCATACCTACAATGAGCAGTTCTTC
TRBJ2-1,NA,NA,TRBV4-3,CASSQETQGNEQFF,TGCGCCAGCAGCCAAGAAACTCAGGGGAATGAGCAGTTCTTC
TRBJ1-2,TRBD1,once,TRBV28,CASSFGTGGATYGYTF,TGTGCCAGCAGTTTCGGGACAGGGGGCGCCACCTATGGCTACACCTTC
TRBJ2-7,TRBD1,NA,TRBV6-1,CASSNRGSYEQYF,TGTGCCAGCTCCAACAGGGGTTCCTACGAGCAGTACTTC
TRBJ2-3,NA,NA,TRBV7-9,CASSLVDGGYTDTQYF,TGTGCCAGCAGCTTAGTGGATGGAGGCTACACAGATACGCAGTATTTT
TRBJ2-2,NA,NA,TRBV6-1,CASSEAGVNTGELFF,TGTGCCAGCAGTGAAGCGGGAGTCAACACCGGGGAGCTGTTTTTT